A single sample is the source of the 10 T cell receptor beta chains below, sequenced in a study of T-cell reconstitution after alpha-beta-depleted transplantation in children. During its preparation, the TCRbeta library received unique molecular identifiers. One entry per CDR3 protein, called by TCRdb with MiXCR from the PCR reads. The table lists hundreds of thousands of distinct CDR3 sequences, roughly 13% of them singletons, with around 2.2% in the top ten. Here the sequenced sample was PBMCs, mostly from graft donor cells, taken 360 days after TCRalphabeta/CD19-depleted stem cell transplant. The receptors come from a male patient aged 5 to 17 who had a stem cell transplant for acute myeloid leukemia, so the T cells may come from the graft donor.

This clonotype has ten or more counts. The V and J genes are TRBV28 and TRBJ2-7, with TRBD2 identical over 10 bases. The germline V gene encodes CDR1 MDHEN and CDR2 SYDVKM. V lost 3 bases and J lost 3; bases outside the gene matches: 5. The CDR3 covers 15 residues. CDR3 in DNA: TGTGCCAGCAGTTTGAGACTAGCGGGCCTCTACGAGCAGTACTTC. Protein product: CASSLRLAGLYEQYF.

V usage is TRBV30 and J usage is TRBJ1-2, with unresolved D. Trimming pared 1 base from V and 7 bases from J, leaving 10 bases between. The CDR3 sequence is 12 residues long. Germline values: CDR1 GTSNPN, CDR2 SVGIG (reference sequence). The CDR3 reads CAWSGGAFGYTF. CDR3 DNA sequence: TGTGCCTGGAGTGGTGGTGCGTTTGGCTACACCTTC.

About this clonotype itself: Compared with germline, one end of the junction differs, possibly owing to a read error. V gene TRBV20-1 combines with J gene TRBJ2-7, with 7 positions matching TRBD1. Germline CDR1 DFQATT, CDR2 SNEGSKA (reference sequence). CDR3 size: 14 residues. The chain's CDR3 is CSALGRGRSYEHYF. The CDR3 coding sequence is TGCAGTGCCCTTGGAAGGGGGCGATCCTACGAGCACTACTTC.

Concerning this clonotype itself: A junction boundary mismatches the germline segment, possibly from a read error. The chain recombines TRBV7-9 with TRBJ2-3; TRBD2 is a possible D gene (6 bases). CDR3 size: 13 residues. CDR1 SEHNR and CDR2 FQNEAQ come from the germline V gene (reference sequence). The CDR3 reads CASSRELALTQNF. DNA for the CDR3: TGTGCCAGCAGTCGAGAACTAGCCCTTACGCAGAATTTT.

Turning to this clonotype: A read error is possible here, since a much larger clone lies one base away. The rearrangement joins TRBV7-4 to TRBJ2-7, with D maybe TRBD2 (6 bases). The ends were cut back, 10 bases at V and 7 bases at J, with 20 bases in the middle. This CDR3 has 13 residues. Germline-derived CDR1 and CDR2 are SGHVT and SQSDAQ. CDR3 sequence reads: CATPRDSIWEQYF. The CDR3 DNA reads as TGTGCCACCCCCCGGGACTCTATTTGGGAGCAGTACTTC. Looking up the rest from reference TRBV7-4 and TRBJ2-7 gives the full variable domain: GAGVSQSPRYKVAKRGRDVALRCDSISGHVTLYWYRQTLGQGSEVLTYSQSDAQRDKSGRPSGRFSAERPERSVSTLKIQRTEQGDSAVYLCATPRDSIWEQYFGPGTRLTVT.

At least ten counts were recorded for this clonotype. This CDR3 reads CASRDTDTQYF. CDR3 DNA sequence: TGCGCCAGCAGGGACACAGATACGCAGTATTTT. The chain recombines TRBV10-2 with TRBJ2-3; D not resolved. V was clipped by 6 bases and J by 2 bases, with 3 bases between them. The length of the CDR3 is 11 residues. In germline, CDR1 is WSHSY, CDR2 SAAADI.

This clonotype was counted a few times. The chain combines TRBV3-1 with TRBJ1-5; D remains ambiguous. V lost 0 bases and J 3 bases, leaving 6 bases between the germline ends. The germline CDR1 and CDR2 sequences are LGHDT and YNNKEL (reference sequence). The CDR3 runs 14 residues. The CDR3 nucleotides are TGTGCCAGCAGCCAAGAGAGGAACAATCAGCCCCAGCATTTT. Protein: CASSQERNNQPQHF. Variable domain in full (rest from reference TRBV3-1 and TRBJ1-5): DTAVSQTPKYLVTQMGNDKSIKCEQNLGHDTMYWYKQDSKKFLKIMFSYNNKELIINETVPNRFSPKSPDKAHLNLHINSLELGDSAVYFCASSQERNNQPQHFGDGTRLSIL.

This clonotype occurred a few times. V usage is TRBV9 and J usage is TRBJ1-5; 9 positions match TRBD1. CDR1 is SGDLS and CDR2 is YYNGEE in the germline V gene. The CDR3 spans 15 residues. The ends lost 1 base at V and 4 bases at J; junction bases unmatched: 3. CDR3 protein: CASSVTGQGNQPQHF. DNA for the CDR3: TGTGCCAGCAGCGTAACGGGACAGGGTAATCAGCCCCAGCATTTT.

The CDR3 here is CASSLVRDSTDTQYF. CDR3 sequence (DNA): TGCGCCAGCAGCTTGGTCAGGGACTCCACAGATACGCAGTATTTT. V is TRBV5-1 and J is TRBJ2-3, with D perhaps matching TRBD2 (6 bases). In germline, CDR1 is SGHRS, CDR2 YFSETQ. Trimming removed 0 bases at V and 2 bases at J, with 10 bases between. The CDR3 loop spans 15 amino acids.

This clonotype was counted ten times or more. CDR3 nucleotides: TGTGCCAGCAGCTTATCGTCTGGGAGTTTGGAATACGAGCAGTACTTC. Translated: CASSLSSGSLEYEQYF. V gene TRBV7-2 combines with J gene TRBJ2-7, with TRBD2 as a possible D gene (5 bases). The CDR3 length is 16 residues. Germline V lookup: CDR1 SGHTA, CDR2 FQGNSA. V was clipped by 2 bases and J by 4 bases, with 18 bases between them.